This TCR beta chain was observed in a study of blood T cells in healthy people across ages. Overall study findings and caveats: A strong correlation was found between TCR beta diversity and the percentage of naive T cells.

Next came a second PCR, run for roughly 6 to 11 cycles, which used a sample-barcoded 5' primer along with a J-beta primer mix. Each cDNA molecule carried a tag from a template-switch adaptor that contained 12 random nucleotides. TCRdb analysed the 5' RACE reads with MiXCR anew, one entry per CDR3 protein. This repertoire shows roughly 1.7 million distinct CDR3 sequences, around 35% found once; its top ten account for approximately 10%. The CDR3 runs to 13 residues. Germline CDR1 DFQATT, CDR2 SNEGSKA (reference sequence). On this clonotype itself: The antigen remains unidentified. The junction does not match germline at one end; this may be a read error.

All donors came from Russia, were Caucasian and healthy, and spanned ages 6 to 90. Specimen: blood. V and J are TRBV20-1 and TRBJ2-7; no clear D gene. This TCR was recovered from a woman aged 25 to 39 in good health. CDR3 in amino acids: CSARDFRAHEQYF. CDR3 in DNA: TGCAGTGCCAGAGATTTCCGGGCCCACGAGCAGTACTTC.